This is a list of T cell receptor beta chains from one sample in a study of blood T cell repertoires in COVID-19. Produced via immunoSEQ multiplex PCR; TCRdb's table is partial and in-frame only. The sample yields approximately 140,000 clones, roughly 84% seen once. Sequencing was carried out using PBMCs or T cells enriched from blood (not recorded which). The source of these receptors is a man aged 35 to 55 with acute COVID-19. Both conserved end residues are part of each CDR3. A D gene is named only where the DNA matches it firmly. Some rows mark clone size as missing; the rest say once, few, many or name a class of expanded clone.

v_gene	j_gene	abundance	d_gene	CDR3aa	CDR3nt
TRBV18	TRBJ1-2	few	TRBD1	CASSPAGQGIYGYTF	TGTGCCAGCTCCCCGGCGGGACAGGGGATCTATGGCTACACCTTC
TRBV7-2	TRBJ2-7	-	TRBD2	CASSLEGTSGYEQYF	TGTGCCAGCAGCTTAGAGGGGACTAGCGGCTACGAGCAGTACTTC
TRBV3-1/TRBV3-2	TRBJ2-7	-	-	CASSQDYPSYEQYF	TGTGCCAGCAGCCAAGACTACCCCTCCTACGAGCAGTACTTC
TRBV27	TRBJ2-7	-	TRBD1	CASSTAGGPYEQYF	TGTGCCAGCAGCACGGCAGGGGGCCCCTACGAGCAGTACTTC
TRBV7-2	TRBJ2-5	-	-	CASSLRGGETQYF	TGTGCCAGCAGCTTAAGGGGGGGAGAGACCCAGTACTTC
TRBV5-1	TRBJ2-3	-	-	CASSLVLEGSNTQYF	TGCGCCAGCAGCTTGGTTTTGGAGGGATCAAATACGCAGTATTTT
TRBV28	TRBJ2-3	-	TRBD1	CASSSTGATTDTQYF	TGTGCCAGCAGTTCGACAGGGGCGACCACAGATACGCAGTATTTT
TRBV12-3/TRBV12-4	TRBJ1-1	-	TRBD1	CASSLDRGTEAFF	TGTGCCAGCAGTTTAGACAGGGGTACTGAAGCTTTCTTT
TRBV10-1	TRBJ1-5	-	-	CASSAGDTVQPQHF	TGCGCCAGCAGTGCAGGGGATACGGTTCAGCCCCAGCATTTT
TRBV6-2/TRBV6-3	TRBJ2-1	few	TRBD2	CASSWTSGIYNEQFF	TGTGCCAGCAGTTGGACTAGCGGGATCTACAATGAGCAGTTCTTC
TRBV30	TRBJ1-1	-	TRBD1	CAWSLDRVSELTEAFF	TGTGCCTGGAGCCTCGACAGGGTATCGGAACTCACTGAAGCTTTCTTT
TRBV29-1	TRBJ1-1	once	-	CSVRQVWDTEAFF	TGCAGCGTCCGACAGGTGTGGGACACTGAAGCTTTCTTT
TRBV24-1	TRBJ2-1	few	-	CATSDLTANNEQFF	TGTGCCACCAGTGACCTGACAGCGAACAATGAGCAGTTCTTC
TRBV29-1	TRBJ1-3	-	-	CSVAAQSSGNTIYF	TGCAGCGTTGCTGCACAGAGCTCTGGAAACACCATATATTTT
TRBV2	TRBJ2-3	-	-	CASSDRGLTDTQYF	TGTGCCAGCAGTGACCGTGGGCTTACAGATACGCAGTATTTT
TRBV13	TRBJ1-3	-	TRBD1	CASSQGVSRNTIYF	TGTGCCAGCAGCCAGGGGGTATCAAGAAACACCATATATTTT
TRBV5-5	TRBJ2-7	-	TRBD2	CASSIGGGSGEQYF	TGTGCCAGCAGCATTGGCGGGGGATCGGGAGAGCAGTACTTC
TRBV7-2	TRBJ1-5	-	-	CASSLMGTGNQPQHF	TGTGCCAGCAGCCTAATGGGCACGGGCAATCAGCCCCAGCATTTT
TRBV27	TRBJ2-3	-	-	CASSSPSGGGTDTQYF	TGTGCCAGCAGCAGCCCGAGCGGAGGGGGCACAGATACGCAGTATTTT
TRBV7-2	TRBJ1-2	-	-	CASSLVSQGYGYTF	TGTGCCAGCAGCTTAGTAAGCCAGGGCTATGGCTACACCTTC
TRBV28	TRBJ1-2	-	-	CASSLPREAFGLGYGYTF	TGTGCCAGCAGTTTACCCCGGGAGGCCTTCGGCTTAGGCTATGGCTACACCTTC
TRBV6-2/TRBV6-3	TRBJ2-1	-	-	CASSLGADNEQFF	TGTGCCAGCAGTTTGGGAGCGGACAATGAGCAGTTCTTC
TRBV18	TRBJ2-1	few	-	CASSPPSGYNEQFF	TGTGCCAGCTCACCACCGTCGGGCTACAATGAGCAGTTCTTC
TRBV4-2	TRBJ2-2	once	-	CASSQDGEGENTGELFF	TGTGCCAGCAGCCAAGACGGGGAGGGGGAGAACACCGGGGAGCTGTTTTTT
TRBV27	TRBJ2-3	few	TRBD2	CASAPGLAGGLLNTDTQYF	TGTGCCAGCGCCCCCGGGCTAGCGGGGGGGCTCCTAAACACAGATACGCAGTATTTT